The 32 T cell receptor beta chains given below trace back to one sample, sequenced in a study of blood T cell repertoires in COVID-19. The table came from immunoSEQ multiplex PCR; TCRdb's copy has only in-frame clones and leaves some out. The sample has about 270,000 clones; around 85% are singletons. Sequenced material: peripheral blood. The receptors shown here come from a woman aged 30 to 39 with COVID-19, enrolled during active disease.

This chain connects TRBV24-1 to TRBJ2-1; TRBD2 matches 8 bases. This CDR3 has 13 amino acids. CDR1 and CDR2 (germline): KGHDR, SFDVKD. J gave up 0 bases and V 10 bases, and 1 base lay outside the gene matches. The CDR3 nucleotides read TGTGCCACAGCGGGGGCCTCCTACAATGAGCAGTTCTTC. It encodes CATAGASYNEQFF.

The rearrangement links TRBV25-1 to TRBJ1-2; tentative D call: TRBD1 (6 bases). V lost 7 bases to trimming and J lost 5 bases, with 20 bases between them. The CDR3 is made up of 15 amino acids. The germline V gene encodes CDR1 MGHDK and CDR2 SYGVNS. The CDR3 protein is CASTAWEGEKYGYTF. CDR3 DNA sequence: TGTGCCAGCACTGCTTGGGAGGGGGAAAAATATGGCTACACCTTC.

The chain has TRBV7-9 and TRBJ1-1; D possibly corresponds to TRBD1 (5 bases). This CDR3 is built from 12 residues. Germline V gives CDR1 SEHNR, CDR2 FQNEAQ (reference sequence). V dropped 9 bases and J dropped 5 bases, with 13 bases sitting between them. This chain's CDR3 is CASQIGGTEAFF. CDR3 coding DNA: TGTGCCAGTCAAATCGGGGGGACTGAAGCTTTCTTT.

The sample holds a few counts of this clone. The chain couples TRBV2 to TRBJ1-5; D remains unclear. Trimming stripped 5 bases from V and 0 bases from J, with 5 bases between. CDR3 length equals 13 residues. The germline V gene has CDR1 SNHLY and CDR2 FYNNEI. CDR3 DNA: TGTGCCAGCAGTACCTATAGCAATCAGCCCCAGCATTTT. Translation gives CASSTYSNQPQHF.

This clone turned up a few times. In DNA, the CDR3 is TGCGCCAGCAGCTTCGTGGAGCACGGGGAGCTGTTTTTT. This translates into CASSFVEHGELFF. The chain employs TRBV5-1 and TRBJ2-2; D is unresolved. Between the trimmed V and J ends, which lost 2 bases and 7 bases, there was a span of 9 bases. The CDR3 loop spans 13 amino acids. The germline CDR1 and CDR2 sequences are SGHRS and YFSETQ. The whole variable domain, remainder taken from reference TRBV5-1 and TRBJ2-2, is KAGVTQTPRYLIKTRGQQVTLSCSPISGHRSVSWYQQTPGQGLQFLFEYFSETQRNKGNFPGRFSGRQFSNSRSEMNVSTLELGDSALYLCASSFVEHGELFFGEGSRLTVL.

This chain links TRBV20-1 with TRBJ1-2, with no clear D. The germline V gene has CDR1 DFQATT and CDR2 SNEGSKA (reference sequence). The CDR3 runs to 17 residues. The V and J ends lost 3 bases and 4 bases respectively, with 24 bases between them. The CDR3: CSASRPSHVGLFYGYTF. CDR3 nucleotide sequence: TGCAGTGCTAGTCGCCCCAGTCACGTTGGGCTCTTCTATGGCTACACCTTC.

The chain couples TRBV25-1 to TRBJ1-5; TRBD1 aligns across 11 bases. The CDR3 loop spans 15 amino acids. Germline CDR1 and CDR2: MGHDK and SYGVNS. V trimming: 4 bases; J trimming: 5 bases; junction bases outside the gene matches: 4. The CDR3 region is CASSARTGGDQPQHF. The CDR3 bases are TGTGCCAGCAGTGCCCGGACAGGGGGCGATCAGCCCCAGCATTTT.

The gene calls are TRBV6-1 and TRBJ2-7; 7 bases align to TRBD1. V shed 1 base, J shed 2 bases, and the junction held 17 bases outside the gene matches. In germline, CDR1 is MNHNS, CDR2 SASEGT. The CDR3 totals 19 residues. CDR3 DNA sequence: TGTGCCAGCAGTGAAGAGTTATTGAACAGGGGCGCTTCAGCCTACGAGCAGTACTTC. It is translated as CASSEELLNRGASAYEQYF.

The chain combines TRBV5-8 with TRBJ2-2, with 7 bases identical to TRBD1. The CDR3 sequence is 14 residues long. CDR1 is SGHTS and CDR2 is YDEGEE in the germline V gene. V shed 5 bases and J 4 bases; nucleotides not matched to a gene: 5. CDR3: CASRWTGSTGELFF. CDR3 bases: TGTGCCAGCAGGTGGACAGGAAGCACCGGGGAGCTGTTTTTT.

The chain is built from TRBV27 and TRBJ2-5; TRBD2 aligns across 12 bases. With V trimmed by 4 bases and J by 5 bases, 8 bases remained unmatched. CDR1 is MNHEY, CDR2 SMNVEV, per germline (reference sequence). The CDR3 has 16 amino acids. The chain's CDR3 is CASSSGLAGMRETQYF. CDR3 nucleotide sequence: TGTGCCAGCAGTTCCGGACTAGCGGGGATGAGGGAGACCCAGTACTTC.

The V and J genes are TRBV13 and TRBJ2-7, with TRBD2 matching 8 bases. V trimming: 5 bases; J trimming: 3 bases; junction bases outside the gene matches: 9. Germline values: CDR1 PRHDT, CDR2 FYEKMQ (reference sequence). CDR3 length: 15 residues. The CDR3 sequence: CASSGAVAGYYEQYF. The CDR3 DNA reads as TGTGCCAGCAGCGGGGCGGTAGCGGGGTACTACGAGCAGTACTTC.

The chain couples TRBV27 to TRBJ2-7, with D perhaps matching TRBD2 (5 bases). The length of the CDR3 is 15 residues. Germline loops: CDR1 MNHEY, CDR2 SMNVEV (reference sequence). Trimming removed 5 bases from V and 2 bases from J, with 16 bases in between. The CDR3 spells CASSGELATTYEQYF. The CDR3 DNA reads TGTGCCAGCAGTGGGGAGCTCGCAACAACCTACGAGCAGTACTTC.

This chain joins TRBV5-1 and TRBJ1-6, with 8 bases that match TRBD1. After removal of 3 bases from V and 10 bases from J, the junction contained 6 bases not matched to a gene. Germline V gives CDR1 SGHRS, CDR2 YFSETQ. The CDR3 length is 14 residues. The CDR3 region is CASSYGQGTSPLHF. Written as DNA, the CDR3 is TGCGCCAGCAGCTACGGACAGGGCACCTCACCCCTCCACTTT.

The CDR3 loop reads CATLWGGAPRGYTF. CDR3 nucleotides: TGTGCCACCCTTTGGGGGGGGGCCCCCCGCGGCTACACCTTC. This chain connects TRBV7-9 to TRBJ1-2, with D maybe TRBD1 (6 bases). The V end lost 10 bases, the J end lost 8 bases, and 23 bases lay between the germline ends. Germline assignment: CDR1 SEHNR and CDR2 FQNEAQ (reference sequence). The CDR3 sequence is 14 residues long. Together with reference TRBV7-9 and TRBJ1-2, the CDR3 gives the full variable domain: DTGVSQNPRHKITKRGQNVTFRCDPISEHNRLYWYRQTLGQGPEFLTYFQNEAQLEKSRLLSDRFSAERPKGSFSTLEIQRTEQGDSAMYLCATLWGGAPRGYTFGSGTRLTVV.

The chain employs TRBV5-6 and TRBJ1-5; D is ambiguous. The CDR3 runs to 13 residues. With 0 bases removed from V and 6 bases from J, the gap between germline ends came to 7 bases. Germline V CDR1 and CDR2: SGHDT, YYEEEE. The CDR3 DNA reads as TGTGCCAGCAGCTTGGCCAGGTTTCAGCCCCAGCATTTT. This codes for CASSLARFQPQHF.

The chain combines TRBV2 with TRBJ2-2; possible D gene TRBD1, 5 bases. Germline CDR1 reads SNHLY; CDR2 reads FYNNEI. The CDR3 covers 15 residues. V was cut by 4 bases and J by 6 bases, with 15 bases left in between. This CDR3 reads CASSVFQGEAGELFF. The CDR3 region has the DNA TGTGCCAGCAGTGTTTTTCAGGGTGAAGCCGGGGAGCTGTTTTTT.

The V and J genes are TRBV6-2 or TRBV6-3 and TRBJ2-7; no clear D gene. Trimming pared 2 bases from V and 4 bases from J, leaving 9 bases between. Germline V gene sequence: CDR1 MNHEY, CDR2 SVGEGT. The CDR3 runs to 13 residues. In DNA form, the CDR3 reads TGTGCCAGCAGTTACGACGGAGAGTACGAGCAGTACTTC. Its translation is CASSYDGEYEQYF.

J is TRBJ2-2 and V is TRBV19, with D hard to call. This CDR3 contains 12 residues. Trimming took 8 bases from V and 7 from J, leaving 11 bases between them. CDR1 is LNHDA, CDR2 SQIVND, per germline (reference sequence). This CDR3 is CASYLQFGELFF. Written as DNA, the CDR3 is TGTGCCAGTTATCTACAGTTCGGGGAGCTGTTTTTT.

For the CDR3, the DNA is TGTGCCAGCAGTTTCCGGGGGGTAATGGCGAGAGAGCAGTACTTC. It codes for CASSFRGVMAREQYF. The J gene is TRBJ2-7, the V gene TRBV28, with 7 bases identical to TRBD2. With V trimmed by 3 bases and J by 7 bases, 12 bases remained unmatched. CDR1 MDHEN and CDR2 SYDVKM come from the germline V gene. This CDR3 contains 15 residues.

CDR3 sequence (DNA): TGTGCCAGCAGTATACTAGCGGGGGTTCCCGAGCAGTACTTC. Residues: CASSILAGVPEQYF. The rearrangement joins TRBV2 to TRBJ2-7, with 11 bases matching TRBD2. Germline CDR1 and CDR2: SNHLY and FYNNEI. This CDR3 region has 14 residues. The ends lost 5 bases at V and 6 bases at J; junction bases unmatched: 6.

This chain joins TRBV28 and TRBJ2-5, with TRBD2 identical over 12 bases. Per germline, CDR1 MDHEN and CDR2 SYDVKM. The CDR3 sequence is 18 residues long. With 8 bases clipped from V and 2 bases from J, the junction kept 15 bases outside the gene matches. The CDR3 bases are TGTGCCAGCGGACACGCCCCTAGCGGGGGGGCCGTGCAAGAGACCCAGTACTTC. Protein product: CASGHAPSGGAVQETQYF.

The table lists this clone with a few counts. V gene TRBV5-1 combines with J gene TRBJ1-2; TRBD1 is a possible D gene (6 bases). With 2 bases removed from V and 6 bases from J, the gap between germline ends came to 8 bases. The CDR3 length is 12 residues. CDR1 is SGHRS and CDR2 is YFSETQ in the germline V gene. CDR3 region: CASSFAGDGYTF. CDR3 DNA: TGCGCCAGCAGCTTTGCAGGGGATGGCTACACCTTC.

This chain joins TRBV15 and TRBJ2-7, with a weak D call TRBD2 (6 bases). With 3 bases removed from V and 1 base from J, the gap between germline ends came to 16 bases. Germline V gene sequence: CDR1 LNHNV, CDR2 YYDKDF (reference sequence). The CDR3 contains 16 residues. In DNA, the CDR3 is TGTGCCACCAGCAGGGGACCCGGGACTCCTTCCTACGAGCAGTACTTC. This translates into CATSRGPGTPSYEQYF.

The rearrangement uses TRBV28 and TRBJ2-4, with D hard to call. The CDR3 is 17 amino acids. Germline CDR1 is MDHEN and CDR2 is SYDVKM. Trimming shortened V by 6 bases and J by 7 bases, and 25 bases separated the two germline ends. The CDR3 DNA is TGTGCCAGCAGCAGGAACCTAATACTCGCCTTTAGGAACATTCAGTACTTC. This encodes CASSRNLILAFRNIQYF. Variable domain in full (rest from reference TRBV28 and TRBJ2-4): DVKVTQSSRYLVKRTGEKVFLECVQDMDHENMFWYRQDPGLGLRLIYFSYDVKMKEKGDIPEGYSVSREKKERFSLILESASTNQTSMYLCASSRNLILAFRNIQYFGAGTRLSVL.

The V gene is TRBV7-8, the J gene TRBJ2-3; D unresolved. The V end was cut by 1 base, the J end by 0 bases, with 11 bases between. The CDR3 runs to 16 residues. Germline-derived CDR1 and CDR2 are SGHVS and FQNEAQ. Here the CDR3 reads CASSLGSVTSTDTQYF. The CDR3 nucleotides read TGTGCCAGCAGCTTAGGGTCGGTGACTAGCACAGATACGCAGTATTTT.

V usage is TRBV30 and J usage is TRBJ2-7, with D tentatively TRBD2 (5 bases). Deletions cut 1 base from V and 1 base from J, with 11 bases between. CDR1 GTSNPN and CDR2 SVGIG come from the germline V gene (reference sequence). The CDR3 totals 14 residues. The CDR3 loop reads CAWSDPRASYEQYF. In DNA form, the CDR3 reads TGTGCCTGGAGTGACCCGAGGGCATCCTACGAGCAGTACTTC.

The chain couples TRBV4-1 to TRBJ2-3; TRBD2 matches at 15 bases. The CDR3 is 18 residues long. Germline CDR1 reads MGHRA; CDR2 reads YSYEKL. With 4 bases clipped from V and 5 bases from J, the junction kept 10 bases outside the gene matches. The CDR3 reads CASSPLGTSGGSRDTQYF. The DNA for the CDR3 is TGCGCCAGCAGCCCCCTCGGGACTAGCGGGGGGTCACGAGATACGCAGTATTTT.

The chain employs TRBV5-1 and TRBJ2-7; unclear D gene. V gave up 4 bases and J gave up 0 bases, with 8 bases separating them. Germline CDR1 and CDR2: SGHRS and YFSETQ. The CDR3 is 13 residues long. The CDR3, as DNA: TGCGCCAGCAGCCCTGAGAACTCCTACGAGCAGTACTTC. It specifies CASSPENSYEQYF.

The V and J genes are TRBV5-4 and TRBJ2-2, with TRBD2 matching over 9 bases. V shed 3 bases, J shed 7 bases, and the junction held 10 bases outside the gene matches. Germline V gives CDR1 SGHNT, CDR2 YYREEE (reference sequence). The CDR3 loop spans 16 amino acids. The CDR3 sequence: CASSSGGGAPYGELFF. The DNA for the CDR3 is TGTGCCAGCAGCTCGGGCGGGGGGGCCCCTTACGGGGAGCTGTTTTTT.

The chain joins TRBV9 to TRBJ1-6; 8 bases match TRBD1. With V trimmed by 0 bases and J by 7 bases, 6 bases remained unmatched. This CDR3 is built from 16 residues. CDR1 SGDLS and CDR2 YYNGEE come from the germline V gene. The CDR3 loop is CASSVAPRDRNSPLHF. The CDR3 DNA sequence: TGTGCCAGCAGCGTAGCTCCCCGGGACAGGAATTCACCCCTCCACTTT.

The chain combines TRBV9 with TRBJ2-5; 7 positions agree with TRBD1. Per the germline V gene, CDR1 is SGDLS and CDR2 is YYNGEE. The CDR3 spans 15 residues. The trim removed 4 bases at V and 5 bases at J, leaving 11 bases unmatched. CDR3 coding DNA: TGTGCCAGCAGCACCCGGGCCACCAGGGGGGAGACCCAGTACTTC. Residues: CASSTRATRGETQYF.

In its sample, this clone was seen many times. CDR3 amino acids: CSVSILEGAAEAFF. Written as DNA, the CDR3 is TGCAGCGTGTCCATATTGGAGGGGGCGGCTGAAGCTTTCTTT. This chain connects TRBV29-1 to TRBJ1-1; 7 nucleotides line up with TRBD1. There are 14 residues in the CDR3. The V and J ends lost 6 bases and 6 bases, in that order; junction bases with no gene match: 13. The germline CDR1 and CDR2 sequences are SQVTM and ANQGSEA.